This TCR beta chain was observed in a study of Graves' ophthalmopathy and Graves' hyperthyroidism listed by TCRdb under 2018. Describing the broader study: Peripheral blood was collected at initial diagnosis, before any treatment. The study used signatures of the TCR beta repertoire to tell Graves' ophthalmopathy apart from Graves' hyperthyroidism and to predict which patients would progress to ophthalmopathy. In total, 135 blood samples were TCR-sequenced: 43 ophthalmopathy, some 75 hyperthyroidism and approximately 17 hyperthyroidism-to-ophthalmopathy patients. To explore V-J signatures distinguishing ophthalmopathy from hyperthyroidism, a discovery set of approximately 100 patients (43 ophthalmopathy, over 55 stable hyperthyroidism) was enrolled. An independent validation cohort was composed of fewer than 20 hyperthyroidism patients and around 16 patients who later progressed from hyperthyroidism to ophthalmopathy. In more than five hyperthyroidism patients, T-cell repertoires of thyroid tissue and blood were compared. Following sampling, methimazole starting at 30 mg daily was administered to hyperthyroidism patients, and high-dose intravenous methylprednisolone was administered to ophthalmopathy patients. The 100 discovery patients were randomly divided into training and test sets at a 7:3 ratio.

Comment on this clonotype: The antigen this receptor binds is unknown. The input lacks base qualities; no much larger clone sits a single base away.

The ophthalmopathy patients had moderately to severely active disease, with a Clinical Activity Score of 3 or higher, a NOSPECS grade of 4 or higher, and a disease duration of less than 3 months. Anyone with other autoimmune diseases, uncontrolled infections, pregnancy or lactation was excluded from the study. Diagnosis was based on clinical symptoms, serum thyroxine, TRAb, thyroid ultrasound and orbital computed tomography. PBMCs were isolated from around 10 ml of fresh peripheral blood by Ficoll-Paque density gradient centrifugation. Total RNA was extracted with Trizol reagent and quality-checked on an Agilent 2100 Bioanalyzer. A distance of 13 bases separates the germline ends of V and J, which lose 3 bases and 4 bases respectively. The CDR3 measures 14 amino acids from cysteine to phenylalanine. Kept here is only the CDR3 DNA, which spans 42 bases and is read in frame from base 1. Findings and caveats that apply to the study as a whole: In validation, the model predicted ophthalmopathy progression with nearly 71% sensitivity and around 72% specificity; some 13 predicted patients were CT-confirmed with GO in a median of around 6 months. No statistical method was used to predetermine the sample size, and group allocation was not hidden from the investigators. Ophthalmopathy was separated from stable hyperthyroidism by the 13-signature model with 87.88% sensitivity and just under 84% specificity in cross-validation and with 80%/75% in the test set. Most of the expanded thyroid clonotypes with a frequency above 0.001 were also detected in blood, and it was suggested that the thyroid immune response may be reflected by blood repertoires.

For repertoire sequencing, the TCR beta CDR3 regions were amplified from RNA transcripts. A first-round RT-PCR used HTBI primers with the Qiagen OneStep RT-PCR kit, followed by a second-round multiplex PCR, size selection and purification. Sequencing of the libraries was carried out on an Illumina HiSeq2000 in paired-end mode with 100 bp reads. The published analysis was carried out like this. SOAPnuke was used to process the reads, removing any read that contained adapters or uncalled bases, had a mean Phred below 15, or lacked an exact match to the constant primer or identifier. COPE v1.2.5 was used to merge the high-quality paired reads. Unique nucleotide sequences were defined as clonotypes and aligned to IMGT TRB V, D and J references using MiTCR v1.1. The analysis was limited to V-J combinations with a frequency above 0.0001, which together covered 99.2% of repertoires. A TCR clonal expansion and chaos score per V-J combination was defined as the ratio of F50 clonal expansion to chaos observed in the TCRdist matrix. Welch's t-statistics and random forest were used to reduce the features to approximately 13 V-J combinations, which were then used as input to a naive Bayes classifier. The Morisita-Horn index was used to measure how similar the thyroid and blood repertoires were. The public reads were reprocessed in TCRdb via fastp at Q25 and MiXCR, keeping in-frame beta chains. Every CDR3 protein is listed once, alongside the most common genes and DNA of its rows. The V and J calls, along with clone size, are taken from TCRdb and not from the paper's own processing. The sample table holds around 400,000 distinct CDR3 sequences, of which around 17% were seen once. The ten largest clones take up roughly 1.4% of the sample.

The receptor was derived from a young woman with Graves' ophthalmopathy. Donor details come from another sample of the same person, matched by shared clones. Sequencing was carried out using peripheral blood. The V gene is TRBV12-3 or TRBV12-4 and the J gene is TRBJ2-7, with TRBD2 as a weak D call on 5 bases. The DNA reads as follows: TGTGCCAGCAGTTTGGGCGGGTCAGTTTACGAGCAGTACTTC. Translated, this gives CASSLGGSVYEQYF.